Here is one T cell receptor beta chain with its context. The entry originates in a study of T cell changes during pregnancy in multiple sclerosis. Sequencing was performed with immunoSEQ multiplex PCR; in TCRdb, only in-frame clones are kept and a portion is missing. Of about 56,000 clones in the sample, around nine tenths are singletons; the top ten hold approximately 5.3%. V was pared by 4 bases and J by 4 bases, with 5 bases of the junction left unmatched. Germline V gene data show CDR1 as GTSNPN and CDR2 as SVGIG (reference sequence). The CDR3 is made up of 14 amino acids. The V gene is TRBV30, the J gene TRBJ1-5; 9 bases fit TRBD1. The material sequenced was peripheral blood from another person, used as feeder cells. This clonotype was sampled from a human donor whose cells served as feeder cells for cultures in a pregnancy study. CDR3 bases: TGTGCCTGGACCTACAGGGGGCAGAATCAGCCCCAGCATTTT. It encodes CAWTYRGQNQPQHF.